This T cell receptor beta chain was obtained from a study of cytomegalovirus exposure and HLA in healthy donors. This CDR3 is 14 amino acids long. Trimming removed 0 bases from V and 0 bases from J, with 3 bases in between. Germline-derived CDR1 and CDR2 are SGHNT and YYREEE (reference sequence). This clone was recorded once. Its specificity is unknown. The PCR used 60 Vbeta and 13 Jbeta primers. Sequenced by immunoSEQ multiplex PCR; TCRdb stores in-frame clones only, minus some. The profile shows about 160,000 clones, approximately 80% of them singletons. Study findings and constraints: TCR beta sequences reportedly predicted the HLA-A and HLA-B alleles of most subjects accurately. A later analysis linked a missense DCLRE1C variant to TCR beta V- and J-gene trimming.

The sequencing sample was made of PBMCs. The TCR sequence derives from a woman aged 50 to 60 in good health and CMV-seronegative. The chain recombines TRBV5-4 with TRBJ2-2; unclear D gene. The CDR3 DNA reads as TGTGCCAGCAGCTTGGCCGCGAACACCGGGGAGCTGTTTTTT. Translation gives CASSLAANTGELFF.